This T cell receptor beta chain was sequenced during a study of T-cell reconstitution after alpha-beta-depleted transplantation in children. This clonotype was seen ten or more times. Antigen: not known. Study observations and caveats: Once a year had passed after transplant, T-cell counts and diversity came mostly from newly produced T cells. Some patients' high day-60 TCRbeta diversity was traced to surviving recipient T cells and thymic progenitors. Approximately two months post-transplant, alpha-beta T cells reportedly originated from several hundred expanded graft clones.

The V gene's germline CDR1 is SGHDT and CDR2 YYEEEE. This CDR3 comprises 14 residues. V gave up 0 bases and J gave up 7 bases, with 11 bases separating them. Library preparation (for TCRbeta) was performed with unique molecular identifiers. MiXCR, run by TCRdb on the PCR reads, gives a single entry per CDR3 protein. The sample includes around 270,000 distinct CDR3 sequences, 6% to 10% of them seen just once. This sequence originates from a female patient aged 2-15 years who had a stem cell transplant for Fanconi anemia, so the T cells may come from the graft donor. The V and J genes are TRBV5-6 and TRBJ2-1, with a tentative D call TRBD1 (5 bases). The source was peripheral blood, collected 360 days after TCRalphabeta/CD19-depleted stem cell transplant. Here the CDR3 DNA reads TGTGCCAGCAGCTTGGTCGACAGTCTAAATGAGCAGTTCTTC. Protein product: CASSLVDSLNEQFF. Full variable domain (remainder filled in from reference TRBV5-6 and TRBJ2-1): DAGVTQSPTHLIKTRGQQVTLRCSPKSGHDTVSWYQQALGQGPQFIFQYYEEEERQRGNFPDRFSGHQFPNYSSELNVNALLLGDSALYLCASSLVDSLNEQFFGPGTRLTVL.